Detailed here is one TCR beta chain. Its antigen remains unknown. Together with a sample-barcoded 5' primer, a J-beta primer mix was included in a second PCR lasting 7 to 11 cycles. TCRdb itself ran the 5' RACE reads through MiXCR, one entry per CDR3 protein. The sample has 790,000 or so distinct CDR3 sequences, 35% to 50% seen once. In each sample, at least 7 million PBMCs were isolated. This sample is part of a study of blood T cells in healthy people across ages. Findings and caveats of the study: PBMCs left unsorted prevented a conclusive naive versus antigen-experienced comparison. A strong correlation between TCR beta diversity and naive T cell percentage was seen. Diversity figures derived from one million T cells were judged to underestimate the true value.

Germline values: CDR1 SQVTM, CDR2 ANQGSEA. The CDR3 has 13 amino acids. Sequenced: blood. This rearrangement joins TRBV29-1 to TRBJ2-7, with D possibly being TRBD1 (6 bases). The J call is uncertain, as TRBJ2-5 better fits the DNA end. The clonotype was recovered from a man older than 75 in good health. The CDR3 DNA reads as TGCAGTGCCCAGGGGAACGGGCAAGAGACCCAGTACTTC. As protein: CSAQGNGQETQYF.